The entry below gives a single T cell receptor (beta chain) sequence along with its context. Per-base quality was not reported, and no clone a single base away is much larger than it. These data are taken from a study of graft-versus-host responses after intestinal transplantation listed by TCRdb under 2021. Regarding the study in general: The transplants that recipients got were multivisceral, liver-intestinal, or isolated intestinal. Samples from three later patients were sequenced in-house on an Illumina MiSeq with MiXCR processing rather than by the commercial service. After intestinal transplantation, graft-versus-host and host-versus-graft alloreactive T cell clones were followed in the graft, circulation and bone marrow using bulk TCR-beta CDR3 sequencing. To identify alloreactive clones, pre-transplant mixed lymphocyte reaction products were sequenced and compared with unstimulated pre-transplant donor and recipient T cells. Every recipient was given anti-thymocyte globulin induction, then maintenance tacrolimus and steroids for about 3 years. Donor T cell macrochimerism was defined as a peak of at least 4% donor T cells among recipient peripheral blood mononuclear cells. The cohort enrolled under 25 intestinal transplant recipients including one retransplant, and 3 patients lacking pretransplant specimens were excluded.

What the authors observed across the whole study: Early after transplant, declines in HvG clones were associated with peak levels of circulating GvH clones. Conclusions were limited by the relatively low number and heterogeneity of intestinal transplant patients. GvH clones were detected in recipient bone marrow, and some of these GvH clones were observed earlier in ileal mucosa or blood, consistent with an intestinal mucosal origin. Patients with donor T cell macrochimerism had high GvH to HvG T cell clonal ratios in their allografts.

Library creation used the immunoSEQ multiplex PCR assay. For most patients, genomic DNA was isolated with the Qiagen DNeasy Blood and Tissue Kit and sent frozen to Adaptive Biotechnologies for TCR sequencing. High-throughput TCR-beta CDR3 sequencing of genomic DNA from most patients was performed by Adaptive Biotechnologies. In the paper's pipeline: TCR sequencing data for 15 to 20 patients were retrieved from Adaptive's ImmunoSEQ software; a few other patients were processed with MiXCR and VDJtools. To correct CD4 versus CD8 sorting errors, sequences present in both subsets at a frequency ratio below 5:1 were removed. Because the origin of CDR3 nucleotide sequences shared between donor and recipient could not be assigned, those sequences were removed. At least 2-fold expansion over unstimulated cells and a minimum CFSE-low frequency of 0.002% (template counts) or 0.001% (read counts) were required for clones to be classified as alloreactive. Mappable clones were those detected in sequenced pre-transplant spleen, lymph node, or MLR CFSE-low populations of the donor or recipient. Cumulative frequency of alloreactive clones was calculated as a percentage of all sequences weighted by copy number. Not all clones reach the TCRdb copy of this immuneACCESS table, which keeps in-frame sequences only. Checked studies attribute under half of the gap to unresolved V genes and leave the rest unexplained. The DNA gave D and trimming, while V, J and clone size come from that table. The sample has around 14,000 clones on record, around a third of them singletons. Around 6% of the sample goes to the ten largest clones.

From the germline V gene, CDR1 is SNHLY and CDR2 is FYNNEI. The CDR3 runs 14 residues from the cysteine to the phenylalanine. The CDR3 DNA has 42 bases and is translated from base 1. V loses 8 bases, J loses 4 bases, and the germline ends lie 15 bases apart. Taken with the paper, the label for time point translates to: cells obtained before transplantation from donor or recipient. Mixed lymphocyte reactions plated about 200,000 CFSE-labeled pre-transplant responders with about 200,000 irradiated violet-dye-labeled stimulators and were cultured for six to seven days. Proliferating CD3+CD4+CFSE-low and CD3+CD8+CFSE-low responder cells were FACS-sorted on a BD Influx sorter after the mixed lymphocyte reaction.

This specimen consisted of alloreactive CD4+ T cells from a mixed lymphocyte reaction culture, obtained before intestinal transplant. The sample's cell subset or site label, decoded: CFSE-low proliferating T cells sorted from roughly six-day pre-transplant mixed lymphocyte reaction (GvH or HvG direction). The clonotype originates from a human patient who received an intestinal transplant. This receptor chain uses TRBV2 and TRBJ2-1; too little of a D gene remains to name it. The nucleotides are TGTGCCAGCGCGGCCGTGCCCGGGTACAATGAGCAGTTCTTC. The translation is CASAAVPGYNEQFF.